This T cell receptor (beta chain) was sequenced for a study of read filtering for tumor transcriptome and immune sequencing (dated by TCRdb to 2019 to 2021). About the study as a whole: The cohort was composed of approximately 17 male and 11 to 15 female patients, with a mean age of 65.9 years and an age range of roughly 45 to 85. By revised international staging, roughly 8 patients were R-ISS I, some 17 were R-ISS II and 6 or 7 were R-ISS III. After DNase treatment, whole-transcriptome libraries were prepared using the TruSeq RNA Access Library Prep Kit. Per sample, about 3.5 to 10.27 million TCR-region mapped reads were obtained with IR-seq, compared with only 85 to 1273 with RNA-seq. TCR repertoires obtained by targeted immune repertoire sequencing and by bulk whole-transcriptome sequencing performed on the same bone marrow samples were compared. One main goal was a read-filtering strategy for immune repertoire data, in particular deciding whether clonotypes backed by only one read should be removed. The paper's findings and limits, for the study overall: When single-read clonotypes were removed, the proportions of shared clonotypes in IR-seq and RNA-seq correlated more strongly. Compared with RNA-seq, IR-seq captured clonotypes at much higher depth and more reliably, and a smaller IR-seq throughput was enough to identify most shared clonotypes. Rather than purified T cells, the sorted CD138-negative fraction was a mixed bone marrow immune population. Single-read clonotypes made up 80% to 90% of clonotypes but only roughly 3.6% of total reads in IR-seq, compared with about 69% of clonotypes and approximately 40% of reads in RNA-seq.

CDR1 and CDR2, looked up from the germline V gene, are SGHRS and YFSETQ. The CDR3, from cysteine to phenylalanine, totals 16 residues. Only CDR3 DNA is held: 48 bases, read in frame from base 1. Germline trimming amounts to 7 bases on V and 4 bases on J, with 12 as the count of junction bases outside the gene matches. Starting from roughly 410 ng RNA, TCR libraries were constructed with the Immunoverse kit using molecular barcoded adaptors that cover the alpha/delta and beta/gamma chains. TCR library preparation used the same RNA that went into transcriptome sequencing. TCR libraries were sequenced on an Illumina HiSeq 4000 with 2 x 150 cycles. The source study handled its data this way. MiXCR aligned TCR reads to human V, D, J and C references and assembled the aligned reads into CDR3 clonotypes, with quality filtering and error correction included. Clonotype counts and gene usage diversity were analyzed with the tcR package in R. For inspection of raw mapping reads, RNA-seq reads were mapped by STAR aligner version 2.5.3a onto GRCh37 of the human genome. To test the effect of sequencing depth on detected clonotypes, IR-seq fastq files were randomly downsampled using Seqtk 1.3. TCRdb reanalyzed the raw reads on its own, using fastp at Q25 for trimming and MiXCR for clone calling, and kept in-frame beta chains. A single entry per CDR3 protein holds the most common genes and DNA from its merged rows. TCRdb's processing, not the authors' own work, is the source of the V and J calls. The sample table contains 85,000 to 100,000 distinct CDR3 sequences; only one count was recorded for 20% to 25% of them. The ten largest clones capture approximately 10% of the sample.

Each patient had bone marrow sampled at the time of active disease. Bone marrow mononuclear cells were isolated by Ficoll-Hypaque density gradient centrifugation. CD138-negative cells were obtained by negative selection after labeling with CD138 magnetic microbeads on a MACS separator, removing myeloma plasma cells. Flow cytometry with CD138 antibodies on an Attune NxT was used to check how pure the isolated cells were. TRIzol reagent was used to extract total RNA, which was then quantified with a NanoDrop spectrophotometer. Paired RNA-seq and IR-seq were performed on each patient's CD138-negative bone marrow sample. This clonotype was counted ten times or more. Its antigen specificity is not known. Base qualities are not at hand, and no much larger clone is one base apart.

Sequenced input: a population of CD138-negative cells sorted from bone marrow. The sample's cell subset or site label, in plain terms: bone marrow mononuclear cells depleted of CD138+ plasma/myeloma cells by negative magnetic selection. The sequence came from a donor aged 40 or over with multiple myeloma. This receptor chain uses TRBV5-1 and TRBJ2-5; TRBD2 lines up with 11 middle nucleotides. The bases are TGCGCCAGCGCGACTAGCGGGGTGGAAGGTTCAGAGACCCAGTACTTC. Translated, it gives CASATSGVEGSETQYF.